This T cell receptor (beta chain) stems from a study of cytomegalovirus exposure and HLA in healthy donors. Study-wide background: Out of roughly 200 million T cells, an earlier analysis found fewer than 140 million unique TCR beta sequences in total. Study conclusions and caveats: Upon later analysis, HLA-associated TCR beta chains proved more clonally expanded than other, equally common chains. In vitro checks showed that a few CMV-associated chains really do target CMV antigens.

60 Vbeta and 13 Jbeta primers were used in PCR. The assay was immunoSEQ multiplex PCR, and TCRdb's table has in-frame clones only and misses some. The sample consists of more than 140,000 clones, about 75% of them appearing once. Points on this clone: Antigen unknown.

Donors were nominally healthy when sampled, though unrecorded immune exposures were likely. With 5 bases clipped from V and 2 bases from J, the junction kept 12 bases outside the gene matches. There are 18 residues in the CDR3. Per the germline V gene, CDR1 is SGHVS and CDR2 is FNYEAQ. The sequence derives from a male donor in good health and CMV-seronegative. Specimen: PBMCs. J is TRBJ2-1 and V is TRBV7-6; 10 bases line up with TRBD2. The CDR3 DNA sequence: TGTGCCAGCAGCACAAGGACTAGCGGTTTGCCTCCCTACAATGAGCAGTTCTTC. This translates into CASSTRTSGLPPYNEQFF.